The 5 T cell receptor beta chains listed next were all sequenced from one sample in a study of post-analysis software for immune sequencing data. Regarding the study as a whole: About five TRBV segments were more frequent in patients than controls; TRBV5-6, TRBV5-1 and TRBV20-1 belonged to this group.

These receptors' antigens are unknown. Prepared TCR beta cDNA libraries contained unique molecular identifiers. TCRdb recomputed calls from the PCR reads with MiXCR, one row per CDR3 protein. The sample records under 650,000 distinct CDR3 sequences, around 40% being singletons. Input material: blood. The receptors derive from a girl between 5 and 17 years old with multiple sclerosis.

V usage is TRBV5-1 and J usage is TRBJ2-7; D not certain. V shed 0 bases and J shed 1 base, with 5 bases lying between them. CDR3 length equals 13 residues. In germline, CDR1 is SGHRS, CDR2 YFSETQ. CDR3 in DNA: TGCGCCAGCAGCTTGGACGAATCCTACGAGCAGTACTTC. This codes for CASSLDESYEQYF.

This clonotype appeared a single time. This rearrangement joins TRBV25-1 to TRBJ2-1, with D tentatively TRBD2 (5 bases). There are 16 residues in the CDR3. Germline V CDR1 and CDR2: MGHDK, SYGVNS. V dropped 1 base and J dropped 8 bases, with 18 bases sitting between them. The CDR3 region has the DNA TGTGCCAGCAGTGAATGGAGGCCCTCCACTGGGGATGAGCAGTTCTTC. This codes for CASSEWRPSTGDEQFF.

This clonotype was counted only a few times. The chain has TRBV6-5 and TRBJ2-5; D gene ambiguous. The CDR3 contains 14 residues. V lost 0 bases, J lost 5 bases, and 10 bases lay in between. Germline lookup yields CDR1 MNHEY and CDR2 SVGAGI. The chain's CDR3 is CASSYSLLGETQYF. The CDR3 DNA reads TGTGCCAGCAGTTACTCCCTCCTGGGGGAGACCCAGTACTTC.

This clonotype was observed a few times. The chain is built from TRBV4-1 and TRBJ1-2, with 8 nucleotides matching TRBD1. Germline CDR1 and CDR2: MGHRA and YSYEKL. V was pared by 1 base and J by 4 bases, with 11 bases of the junction left unmatched. The CDR3 spans 17 residues. The CDR3 region is CASSQGIIRGPSYGYTF. DNA for the CDR3: TGCGCCAGCAGCCAAGGTATCATCAGGGGGCCTAGCTATGGCTACACCTTC.

The chain links TRBV20-1 to TRBJ2-1, with a possible D match to TRBD1 (8 bases). CDR1 and CDR2 (germline): DFQATT, SNEGSKA (reference sequence). This CDR3 has 13 residues. V lost 6 bases to trimming and J lost 9 bases, with 18 bases between them. The CDR3 nucleotides are TGCAGTGCAACAGGGGGGGCCTACGGTGAGCAGTTCTTC. Translation gives CSATGGAYGEQFF.